Below, 26 T cell receptor beta chains from the same sample are listed, as sequenced in a study of shared clonotypes between healthy human individuals. Sequenced by immunoSEQ multiplex PCR; TCRdb stores in-frame clones only, minus some. The sample shows around 1,900,000 clones, around 93% of them seen only once. Terminally differentiated effector memory CD45RA+ cells were excluded from the naive CD8 cells, which were CD45RO-negative and positively selected for CCR7. The specimen was naive CD8+ T cells from PBMCs. These receptors were collected from a young man in good health. Some clones in this sample may be carry-over from other donors' samples.

V gene TRBV7-9 combines with J gene TRBJ2-1, with 7 bases lining up with TRBD2. Trimming cost V 5 bases and J 0 bases; bases outside gene matches: 4. The germline CDR1 and CDR2 sequences are SEHNR and FQNEAQ (reference sequence). The CDR3 has 15 residues. CDR3 in amino acids: CASSAPSGSYNEQFF. In nucleotides, the CDR3 is TGTGCCAGCAGCGCCCCTAGCGGCTCCTACAATGAGCAGTTCTTC.

This clone has a single count. The chain links TRBV7-2 to TRBJ2-7; 10 nucleotides match TRBD2. The CDR3 consists of 15 residues. CDR1 and CDR2 from the germline V gene are SGHTA and FQGNSA. V lost 5 bases, J lost 2 bases, and 6 bases stayed unmatched. CDR3 nucleotides: TGTGCCAGCAGCGTCAGCGGGAGGGCCGCCTACGAGCAGTACTTC. It translates to CASSVSGRAAYEQYF.

The rearrangement joins TRBV7-2 to TRBJ2-7; 7 nucleotides match TRBD1. The trim removed 3 bases at V and 2 bases at J, leaving 7 bases unmatched. The germline V gene encodes CDR1 SGHTA and CDR2 FQGNSA. The CDR3 is made up of 15 amino acids. For the CDR3, the DNA is TGTGCCAGCAGCTTTCACAGGGGAAGGGCCTACGAGCAGTACTTC. Protein: CASSFHRGRAYEQYF.

The CDR3 loop reads CSVEVGQYTDTQYF. The CDR3 DNA reads as TGCAGCGTTGAAGTTGGCCAGTACACAGATACGCAGTATTTT. The chain has TRBV29-1 and TRBJ2-3; D is uncertain. This CDR3 has 14 residues. Looked up from germline, CDR1 is SQVTM and CDR2 is ANQGSEA. Between the trimmed V and J ends, which lost 1 base and 2 bases, there was a span of 10 bases.

The rearrangement uses TRBV4-2 and TRBJ2-7, with D possibly matching TRBD2 (7 bases). V was trimmed by 3 bases and J by 1 base, leaving 16 bases between them. This CDR3 has 16 amino acids. Germline CDR1 and CDR2: LGHNA and YNFKEQ. This chain's CDR3 is CASSHAGASGSYEQYF. In DNA form, the CDR3 reads TGTGCCAGCAGCCACGCAGGGGCTAGCGGTTCCTACGAGCAGTACTTC.

The V call is TRBV28, the J call TRBJ1-4, with unresolved D. V lost 6 bases to trimming and J lost 3 bases, with 11 bases between them. Germline V gene data show CDR1 as MDHEN and CDR2 as SYDVKM. The length of the CDR3 is 14 residues. The CDR3 region has the DNA TGTGCCAGCAGAACCGTTGGCCCTAATGAAAAACTGTTTTTT. This codes for CASRTVGPNEKLFF. The whole variable domain, remainder taken from reference TRBV28 and TRBJ1-4, is DVKVTQSSRYLVKRTGEKVFLECVQDMDHENMFWYRQDPGLGLRLIYFSYDVKMKEKGDIPEGYSVSREKKERFSLILESASTNQTSMYLCASRTVGPNEKLFFGSGTQLSVL.

The chain has TRBV19 and TRBJ1-1, with D possibly TRBD1 on 5 matching bases. The V gene's germline CDR1 is LNHDA and CDR2 SQIVND (reference sequence). The CDR3 is 14 residues long. Trimming stripped 8 bases from V and 3 bases from J, with 16 bases between. CDR3 nucleotide sequence: TGTGCCAGTGGACTGGGGACGACGTACACTGAAGCTTTCTTT. It encodes CASGLGTTYTEAFF. Supplemented by reference TRBV19 and TRBJ1-1, the full variable domain reads DGGITQSPKYLFRKEGQNVTLSCEQNLNHDAMYWYRQDPGQGLRLIYYSQIVNDFQKGDIAEGYSVSREKKESFPLTVTSAQKNPTAFYLCASGLGTTYTEAFFGQGTRLTVV.

This chain joins TRBV15 and TRBJ2-7, with 10 nucleotides matching TRBD1. The CDR3 is 15 residues long. Per germline, CDR1 LNHNV and CDR2 YYDKDF (reference sequence). The ends lost 3 bases at V and 12 bases at J; junction bases unmatched: 14. The CDR3 protein is CATSRRAGTGEARYF. The CDR3 region has the DNA TGTGCCACCAGCAGGAGAGCCGGGACAGGGGAAGCGCGGTACTTC. The whole variable domain, filled in from reference TRBV15 and TRBJ2-7, reads DAMVIQNPRYQVTQFGKPVTLSCSQTLNHNVMYWYQQKSSQAPKLLFHYYDKDFNNEADTPDNFQSRRPNTSFCFLDIRSPGLGDTAMYLCATSRRAGTGEARYFGPGTRLTVT.

This chain joins TRBV5-1 and TRBJ1-1; D is uncertain. This CDR3 has 14 residues. Trimming shortened V by 3 bases and J by 1 base, and 10 bases separated the two germline ends. Germline-derived CDR1 and CDR2 are SGHRS and YFSETQ. The CDR3 here is CASSSLRRNTEAFF. The CDR3 coding sequence is TGCGCCAGCAGCTCCCTTCGACGGAACACTGAAGCTTTCTTT. The variable domain in full, completed from reference TRBV5-1 and TRBJ1-1, reads KAGVTQTPRYLIKTRGQQVTLSCSPISGHRSVSWYQQTPGQGLQFLFEYFSETQRNKGNFPGRFSGRQFSNSRSEMNVSTLELGDSALYLCASSSLRRNTEAFFGQGTRLTVV.

The chain links TRBV7-9 to TRBJ1-1; TRBD1 might be the D (6 bases). In germline, CDR1 is SEHNR, CDR2 FQNEAQ (reference sequence). This CDR3 is built from 13 residues. V gave up 7 bases and J gave up 5 bases, with 14 bases separating them. CDR3 DNA sequence: TGTGCCAGCATCCCCAGGGGAACAACTGAAGCTTTCTTT. Translation: CASIPRGTTEAFF.

This rearrangement joins TRBV5-1 to TRBJ2-7; 10 positions agree with TRBD1. The length of the CDR3 is 16 residues. Germline CDR1 SGHRS, CDR2 YFSETQ. J lost 6 bases, V lost 0 bases, and 9 bases had no gene match. In DNA, the CDR3 is TGCGCCAGCAGCTTGGATCCCGGGACAGGGGTCTCCGAGCAGTACTTC. Encoded protein: CASSLDPGTGVSEQYF.

Turning to this clone: This CDR3 is also generated by other DNA sequences in the sample. The chain recombines TRBV11-3 with TRBJ2-6; possibly TRBD2 for D (6 bases). Germline CDR1 is SGHNT and CDR2 is YENEEA. With 5 bases removed from V and 0 bases from J, the gap between germline ends came to 8 bases. This CDR3 has 15 residues. CDR3 sequence reads: CASSPRGSGANVLTF. The CDR3 region has the DNA TGTGCCAGCAGCCCGCGGGGCTCTGGGGCCAACGTCCTGACTTTC.

The CDR3 nucleotides read TGTGCCAGCTCAACGGGCCCCTGGGATGGGGGTAGTGAACAGCCCCAGCATTTT. Protein: CASSTGPWDGGSEQPQHF. The rearrangement links TRBV18 to TRBJ1-5, with D tentatively TRBD1 (5 bases). The CDR3 has 18 amino acids. V lost 5 bases and J lost 7, with 27 bases in between. Germline CDR1 reads KGHSH; CDR2 reads LQKENI. Filled out from reference TRBV18 and TRBJ1-5, the complete variable domain reads NAGVMQNPRHLVRRRGQEARLRCSPMKGHSHVYWYRQLPEEGLKFMVYLQKENIIDESGMPKERFSAEFPKEGPSILRIQQVVRGDSAAYFCASSTGPWDGGSEQPQHFGDGTRLSIL.

This clone was seen just once. Other nucleotide sequences in the sample specify the same CDR3. The V gene is TRBV9, the J gene TRBJ2-1; D uncertain. V was cut by 3 bases and J by 0 bases, with 7 bases left in between. Germline V gene data show CDR1 as SGDLS and CDR2 as YYNGEE. The CDR3 totals 14 residues. In nucleotides, the CDR3 is TGTGCCAGCAGCGCCCCGGACTCCTACAATGAGCAGTTCTTC. Translating it yields CASSAPDSYNEQFF.

V and J are TRBV11-2 and TRBJ2-2; perhaps TRBD2 as D (5 bases). Trimming took 3 bases from V and 7 from J, leaving 12 bases between them. The CDR3 length is 14 residues. Germline V gene sequence: CDR1 SGHAT, CDR2 FQNNGV. The CDR3 protein is CASSFTQLGGELFF. The CDR3 DNA follows: TGTGCCAGCAGCTTTACTCAACTAGGCGGGGAGCTGTTTTTT.

The V gene is TRBV7-2, the J gene TRBJ2-3; TRBD2 matches at 9 bases. The ends lost 3 bases at V and 3 bases at J; junction bases unmatched: 7. The CDR3 consists of 16 residues. Germline V lookup: CDR1 SGHTA, CDR2 FQGNSA. CDR3 coding DNA: TGTGCCAGCAGCTTGGGGTATAGCGGGAGTACAGATACGCAGTATTTT. Translated: CASSLGYSGSTDTQYF.

This clone occurred a few times. This chain connects TRBV7-9 to TRBJ1-2; D call uncertain. Between the trimmed V and J ends, which lost 6 bases and 7 bases, there was a span of 12 bases. The CDR3 extends over 12 amino acids. Germline-derived CDR1 and CDR2 are SEHNR and FQNEAQ (reference sequence). The CDR3, as DNA: TGTGCCAGCAGTTACCTAATACCTGGCTACACCTTC. This sequence encodes CASSYLIPGYTF.

This clone has a single count. The chain has TRBV5-1 and TRBJ2-7; D possibly uses TRBD1 or TRBD2 (5 bases each). Germline assignment: CDR1 SGHRS and CDR2 YFSETQ. Trimming pared 0 bases from V and 2 bases from J, leaving 18 bases between. The CDR3 is 17 residues long. The CDR3 DNA follows: TGCGCCAGCAGCTTGGGAGGGTTTAAAGACAGCCCCTACGAGCAGTACTTC. It encodes CASSLGGFKDSPYEQYF. The full variable domain, with the rest looked up from reference TRBV5-1 and TRBJ2-7, is KAGVTQTPRYLIKTRGQQVTLSCSPISGHRSVSWYQQTPGQGLQFLFEYFSETQRNKGNFPGRFSGRQFSNSRSEMNVSTLELGDSALYLCASSLGGFKDSPYEQYFGPGTRLTVT.

The chain links TRBV6-1 to TRBJ1-2; 7 nucleotides agree with TRBD1. The CDR3 is 15 residues long. Germline-derived CDR1 and CDR2 are MNHNS and SASEGT. Germline trimming cut 6 bases from V and 4 bases from J; bases unmatched to any gene: 11. The DNA for the CDR3 is TGTGCCAGCAGCCCCCCGGGACAGACAATCTATGGCTACACCTTC. Translating it yields CASSPPGQTIYGYTF.

The chain carries TRBV11-2 and TRBJ1-1, with D maybe TRBD1 (6 bases). The CDR3 sequence is 16 residues long. Trimming stripped 1 base from V and 6 bases from J, with 18 bases between. Germline lookup yields CDR1 SGHAT and CDR2 FQNNGV. The chain's CDR3 is CASSLGAGTGLPEAFF. CDR3 nucleotide sequence: TGTGCCAGCAGCTTAGGGGCGGGCACAGGGCTTCCTGAAGCTTTCTTT.

Worth noting for this clone: One end of the junction varies from germline; a read error may be responsible. The J gene is TRBJ2-5, the V gene TRBV15; D gene ambiguous. From germline, CDR1 is LNHNV and CDR2 YYDKDF (reference sequence). CDR3 length: 17 amino acids. CDR3 DNA: TGTGCCACCAGCCGAGAATATGCAGGTCGATTGAGGGAGACCCAGTACTTC. It translates to CATSREYAGRLRETQYF.

The chain joins TRBV19 to TRBJ1-1, with D perhaps TRBD1 (5 bases). Trimming stripped 3 bases from V and 5 bases from J, with 16 bases between. This CDR3 comprises 15 residues. Per the germline V gene, CDR1 is LNHDA and CDR2 is SQIVND (reference sequence). The CDR3: CASSMRGSLSTEAFF. CDR3 nucleotides: TGTGCCAGTAGTATGAGGGGAAGCTTGTCGACTGAAGCTTTCTTT.

V gene TRBV9 combines with J gene TRBJ2-2; D may be TRBD1 (5 bases). Germline CDR1 is SGDLS and CDR2 is YYNGEE. The V and J ends lost 0 bases and 5 bases respectively, with 14 bases between them. The CDR3 totals 16 residues. CDR3 coding DNA: TGTGCCAGCAGCGTAGGGGGCGGATCAAGGACCGGGGAGCTGTTTTTT. Translating gives CASSVGGGSRTGELFF.

This sequence joins TRBV9 and TRBJ1-1; TRBD1 is a possible D gene (6 bases). The CDR3 consists of 15 residues. Trimming removed 4 bases at V and 0 bases at J, with 13 bases between. CDR1 SGDLS and CDR2 YYNGEE come from the germline V gene. In DNA, the CDR3 is TGTGCCAGCAGCTTAGAGGGGGTCATGAACACTGAAGCTTTCTTT. It translates to CASSLEGVMNTEAFF.

V is TRBV7-9 and J is TRBJ1-4; possibly TRBD1 for D (5 bases). The CDR3 sequence is 15 residues long. Between the trimmed V and J ends, which lost 1 base and 7 bases, there was a span of 13 bases. Germline V CDR1 and CDR2: SEHNR, FQNEAQ (reference sequence). The CDR3 spells CASSLDPGRIEKLFF. The CDR3 nucleotides are TGTGCCAGCAGCTTAGATCCAGGGAGAATTGAAAAACTGTTTTTT.

The chain combines TRBV11-2 with TRBJ2-7; D possibly matches TRBD1 or TRBD2 (5 bases each). CDR1 is SGHAT and CDR2 is FQNNGV in the germline V gene. This CDR3 comprises 13 residues. Trimming left V 5 bases short and J 0 bases short, with 8 bases between. The CDR3 coding sequence is TGTGCCAGCAGCAGGGACGGCTCCTACGAGCAGTACTTC. Protein product: CASSRDGSYEQYF. Filled out from reference TRBV11-2 and TRBJ2-7, the complete variable domain reads EAGVAQSPRYKIIEKRQSVAFWCNPISGHATLYWYQQILGQGPKLLIQFQNNGVVDDSQLPKDRFSAERLKGVDSTLKIQPAKLEDSAVYLCASSRDGSYEQYFGPGTRLTVT.